This TCR beta chain comes out of a study of Graves' ophthalmopathy and Graves' hyperthyroidism. V was trimmed by 6 bases and J by 5 bases, leaving 29 bases between them. From germline, CDR1 is LNHDA and CDR2 SQIVND (reference sequence). The CDR3 has 20 residues. Transcripts of RNA were the source for amplifying TCR beta CDR3 regions. RT-PCR in the first round used HTBI primers; a second-round multiplex PCR followed. One entry per CDR3 protein, called by TCRdb with MiXCR from the multiplex PCR reads. The profile shows around 1.1 million distinct CDR3 sequences, approximately 35% of them singletons. The genes are TRBV19 and TRBJ2-6; D is unresolved. Sequenced: peripheral blood or thyroid tissue (not recorded which). The TCR was taken from an adult man with Graves' hyperthyroidism. The CDR3 sequence: CASSTTGFQERYVRANVLTF. As DNA, the CDR3 is TGTGCCAGTAGCACCACGGGTTTTCAAGAGAGGTATGTGAGGGCCAACGTCCTGACTTTC. Complete variable domain (other parts from reference TRBV19 and TRBJ2-6): DGGITQSPKYLFRKEGQNVTLSCEQNLNHDAMYWYRQDPGQGLRLIYYSQIVNDFQKGDIAEGYSVSREKKESFPLTVTSAQKNPTAFYLCASSTTGFQERYVRANVLTFGAGSRLTVL.